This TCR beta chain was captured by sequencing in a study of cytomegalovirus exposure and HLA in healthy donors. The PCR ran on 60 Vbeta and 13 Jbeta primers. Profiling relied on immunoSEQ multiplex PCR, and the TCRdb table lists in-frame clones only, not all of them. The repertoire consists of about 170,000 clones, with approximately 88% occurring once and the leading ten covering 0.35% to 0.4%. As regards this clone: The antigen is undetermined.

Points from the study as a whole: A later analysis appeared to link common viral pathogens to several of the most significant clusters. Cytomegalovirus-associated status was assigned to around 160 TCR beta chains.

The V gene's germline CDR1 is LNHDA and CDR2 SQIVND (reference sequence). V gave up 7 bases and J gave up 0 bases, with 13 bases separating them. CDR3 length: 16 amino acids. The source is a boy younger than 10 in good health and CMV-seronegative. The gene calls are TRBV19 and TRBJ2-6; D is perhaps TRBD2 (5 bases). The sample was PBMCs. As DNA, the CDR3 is TGTGCCAGTAAGGAGGATCGAGTCTCTGGGGCCAACGTCCTGACTTTC. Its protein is CASKEDRVSGANVLTF.